The sequence of this TCR beta chain was determined in a study of cytomegalovirus exposure and HLA in healthy donors (dated by TCRdb to the late 2010s). Study-wide context: According to an earlier analysis of a few hundred of the donors, about 179 million T cells yielded 117 million unique TCR beta sequences and about 300 Gb of sequence data. An early release covering roughly 580 HLA-typed donors comprised 250 to 350 gigabases of sequencing data and 85 million to 100 million unique TCR sequences. Among the approximately 400 genotyped donors, more than 70% belonged to the genetic ancestry cluster associated with self-reported Caucasian donors. The study aimed to test whether signatures of past pathogen exposure could be identified by cataloging public T cell receptors. Using immunosequencing, the study profiled T cell repertoires from 666 subjects and related those repertoires to cytomegalovirus serostatus. In addition to the first cohort of roughly 700 subjects, a separate validation cohort of under 150 different subjects was used. High-throughput TCR immunosequencing, statistical association of individual TCRs with disease status, and machine learning were combined to predict cytomegalovirus infection status. To study patterns of TCR occurrence, a later analysis re-analyzed previously published TCR beta repertoires from just over 650 donors and added high-resolution HLA genotyping. Rather than using new phenotypic data, the later analysis identified candidate immune exposures from TCR beta sequences and from how often those sequences occurred across donors. In an earlier analysis of a few hundred of the donors, high-throughput TCR beta sequencing was used to judge whether each TCR beta V gene segment behaved as functional or pseudogenic. Donor age, sex, ethnicity and CMV serostatus were collected together with the repertoire data. In a later genetic analysis, genome-wide SNP genotypes for about three fifths of the 666 donors were used, and that subset was treated as a discovery cohort. All discovery cohort repertoires had been generated using a single sequencing platform. HLA typing included class I and class II loci at four-digit resolution. The number of donors typed differed by locus, with about 629-630 for A, B, C, DRB1 and DQB1, roughly 520 for DQA1, over 600 for DPA1, and some 440 for DPB1. Because of strong linkage in the cohort, 4 to 6 DR-DQ haplotypes were treated as single units for association and clustering. Across around 400 genotyped donors of the cohort, an average of roughly 250,000 unique TCR beta nucleotide sequences per donor were sequenced, and roughly 18% of those sequences were non-productive.

General findings and caveats noted by the study authors: In a later genetic analysis, fewer N-insertions in productive TCRs were reported among donors in an Asian-associated ancestry cluster than the roughly 710-donor mean. In vitro tests confirmed that a few of the cytomegalovirus-associated TCR beta chains recognize cytomegalovirus antigens. A later analysis found that HLA-associated TCR beta chains were more clonally expanded and had lower generation probabilities than equally common non-associated chains. Some IMGT-functional V segments, including TRBV6-2 and TRBV6-3, could not be distinguished by the 87-base-pair reads and were therefore excluded. Sequencing depth was assumed to be roughly uniform across donors in the presence/absence analyses, though that assumption may not hold. According to a later analysis, TCR association rates differed among HLA loci, with DRB1 alleles showing the most associated TCRs and HLA-C alleles showing the fewest. A later genetic analysis associated a missense DCLRE1C variant with V-gene and J-gene trimming of TCR beta chains, and an independent cohort replicated the association. In this cohort, only TCR beta chains were sequenced, and detectable features were limited by the absence of alpha or paired-chain data. Around 16 rarely observed V segments, including chromosome 9 orphons, were excluded from the earlier analysis of some 590 of the donors because counts were too low. A further reported finding was that TCR beta sequences accurately predicted the HLA-A and HLA-B alleles for most subjects in the first cohort. In a later analysis, most CMV-associated TCR beta chains were found to appear HLA-restricted, with HLA associations seemingly driven largely by CMV exposure. It was suggested by the authors that the approach could potentially be generalized to other disease states and immunological phenotypes. Specific HLA alleles were associated with 16,951 TCR beta sequences at a false discovery rate of 0.05 in a later analysis. The classifier was reported to diagnose cytomegalovirus status with high specificity and sensitivity in both the original cohort and the validation cohort. The study listed 164 TCR beta chains as associated with cytomegalovirus. Because some donors lacked HLA typing at each locus, the association tests relied only on the typed subset. A cluster of highly shared sequence variants was judged likely to be a technical artifact of the sequencing pipeline. Linkage disequilibrium might explain the correlated functional status among segregating V segments, but an unknown experimental factor could not be ruled out. When HLA alleles, especially DR and DQ, strongly co-occurred, attributing TCR associations to individual alleles was difficult. While some public TCRs were present in many individuals, most TCR sequences turned up only very rarely across donors. An earlier analysis of approximately 530 of the donors showed that most TCR beta V segments appeared in productive rearrangements either about 87% or about 30% of the time, which broadly matched IMGT annotations. CMV serostatus was the only immune exposure information available for the cohort. A later analysis reported that several top co-occurrence clusters appeared linked to parvovirus B19, influenza, CMV and Epstein-Barr virus.

In regard to this clone: The specificity of this receptor is unknown. Base qualities are not recorded, but no much larger clone differs from it by a single base.

The cohort comprised 666 healthy bone marrow donors. Cohort members were all nominally healthy when sampled, although unrecorded immune exposures were likely present. The donor tested CMV seropositive and was one of the 289 seropositive cohort members. A peripheral blood sample was collected from each donor, and TCR beta sequencing was performed on peripheral blood mononuclear cells. The Qiagen DNeasy Blood Extraction Kit was used to extract genomic DNA from the blood cell samples. V trim: 1 base; J trim: 6 bases; unmatched bases: 3. The CDR3 runs 15 residues from the cysteine to the phenylalanine. The DNA shown is the 45-base CDR3, in frame from base 1. As encoded in the germline V gene, CDR1 is SGHRS while CDR2 is YFSETQ. Library creation used the immunoSEQ multiplex PCR assay. A mixture of 60 forward primers for TCR Vbeta segments and 13 reverse primers for TCR Jbeta segments was used in the multiplex PCR. The CDR3 region of rearranged TCR beta genes was amplified from genomic DNA by a multiplex PCR assay. Amplified TCR beta libraries were sequenced as 87-base-pair reads on the Illumina HiSeq System. Turning to the authors' computational methods: In a later analysis, tens of millions of unique TCR beta chains were counted across the roughly 700 repertoires, and around 11 million of these chains were shared by at least two donors. Raw reads were error-corrected and collapsed into unique sequences with a nearest-neighbor algorithm that merged closely related sequences to remove PCR and sequencing errors. CDR3 sequences were aligned to IMGT reference sequences to assign V, D and J gene segments. For a sequence to be retained, a match of at least six nucleotides was required to both a V gene segment and a J gene segment. Rearrangements were called productive when the CDR3 lacked stop codons and stayed in frame with V and J; all others were non-productive. CDR3 was defined by IMGT convention, running from the second conserved V-encoded cysteine to the conserved J-encoded phenylalanine. The earlier analysis of approximately 590 of the donors excluded any sequence lacking an unambiguous match to a single V gene segment. In an earlier analysis of several hundred of the donors, V segments were called functional above 56.7% productive rearrangements and were called segregating when the between-donor standard deviation exceeded 5%. A statistical classification framework was developed to diagnose cytomegalovirus status using the catalog of TCR beta chain sequences. A later analysis assigned V and J genes by comparing TCR nucleotide sequences with IMGT/GENE-DB human TR gene sequences. A later analysis assigned CDR3 sequences and most-parsimonious VDJ recombination scenarios with the TCRdist pipeline. In a later analysis, each TCR beta chain was defined by its CDR3 amino acid sequence together with its V-gene family, and reads without a unique V-gene family were excluded. In a later analysis, fewer than 650 highly shared, low-generation-probability nucleotide sequences were removed to address suspected cross-contamination and a sequencing artifact. A later analysis calculated a clonal expansion index for each public chain from normalized within-repertoire ranks of inferred template counts. In a later analysis, generation probabilities were computed using a VDJ recombination model fitted to out-of-frame rearrangements, and the results were checked against IGoR. In a later analysis, hypergeometric tests were used to score TCR-TCR, TCR-HLA and TCR-CMV co-occurrence, with a repertoire-size bias correction applied to TCR pairs. In a later analysis, false discovery rates were estimated by permuting HLA or CMV assignments 20 times. In a later analysis, co-occurring TCRs were grouped with DBSCAN, and TCRdist sequence similarity was added when clustering was performed within HLA-allele-positive subsets. Repertoires with fewer than 30,000 or more than 120,000 public chains, plus five repertoires with anomalous nucleotide sharing, were excluded from co-occurrence clustering. Here the immuneACCESS table is served through TCRdb, limited to in-frame sequences with V and J called. Missing clones are a known gap in these copies; in checked studies unresolved V genes cover under half, and the rest lacks a known reason. That table supplies the V and J calls and clone size; D and trimming were determined from the DNA. This sample holds 110,000 to 150,000 clones; less than 85% were observed only once. The ten most abundant clones make up around 1.9% of the sample.

In this chain, TRBV5-1 is recombined with TRBJ2-1; the junction holds 11 bases that match TRBD1. The sequence came from a woman between 55 and 75 years old in good health and CMV-seropositive. Sample: PBMCs. At the DNA level, the sequence is TGCGCCAGCAGCTTGCCCGGGACAGGGGGCAATGAGCAGTTCTTC. The encoded protein is CASSLPGTGGNEQFF.